This T cell receptor beta chain was retrieved from a study of CD8 T cell repertoires and HIV-1 epitope variants. Study summary: Separate wells received one of Twenty-five Gag or Nef variant peptides. A roughly ten-day culture received IL-2, IL-7 and IL-15 on days 3 and 7. Broader study findings: Roughly nine antigen-specific TCR beta clonotypes were found; more than five seemed cross-reactive to variants.

The CDR3 contains 14 residues. CDR1 ENHRY and CDR2 SYGVKD come from the germline V gene. V lost 6 bases and J lost 2, with 14 bases in between. Clones were sequenced by immunoSEQ multiplex PCR, and TCRdb holds only the in-frame ones, with some missing. The table includes some 5,000 clones, less than 70% detected once. Note on this clone: Its target is not known.

This rearrangement joins TRBV10-3 to TRBJ2-7, with D possibly matching TRBD1 (7 bases). The origin of this receptor is a male donor with HIV. Sequenced input: cultured CD8+ T cells derived from PBMCs. CDR3 DNA sequence: TGTGCCATCAGCAATCAGGGGGGCGCCTACGAGCAGTACTTC. It translates to CAISNQGGAYEQYF.